Shown below are 17 T cell receptor beta chains from a single sample sequenced in a study of blood T cell repertoires in COVID-19. The table came from immunoSEQ multiplex PCR; TCRdb's copy has only in-frame clones and leaves some out. The sample includes about 160,000 clones, around 82% seen only once; the top ten take 7%. Specimen: peripheral blood. The receptors shown here come from a woman aged 40 to 50 with COVID-19, enrolled during active disease.

The CDR3 sequence: CATSVQSNQPQHF. The DNA of the CDR3 is TGTGCCACCAGCGTCCAATCCAATCAGCCCCAGCATTTT. The chain uses TRBV15 and TRBJ1-5, with D unresolved. Germline lookup yields CDR1 LNHNV and CDR2 YYDKDF (reference sequence). The CDR3 covers 13 residues. V lost 5 bases and J 3 bases, leaving 8 bases between the germline ends.

In DNA form, the CDR3 reads TGTGCCAGCAGCCAAGGGGTGGGCAACTACAATGAGCAGTTCTTC. It specifies CASSQGVGNYNEQFF. The chain is built from TRBV3-1 (or the pseudogene TRBV3-2) and TRBJ2-1; D unresolved. CDR3 length: 15 residues. Germline CDR1 and CDR2: LGHDT and YNNKEL (reference sequence). Trimming removed 1 base at V and 3 bases at J, with 10 bases between.

The chain carries TRBV10-3 and TRBJ1-2, with 9 bases aligning to TRBD1. V lost 8 bases to trimming and J lost 6 bases; unmatched junction nucleotides: 7. Germline V CDR1 and CDR2: ENHRY, SYGVKD. The CDR3 runs 13 residues. The CDR3 DNA sequence: TGTGCCATCGGGGACCGGGACAGGGATGGCTACACCTTC. As protein: CAIGDRDRDGYTF.

CDR3 in DNA: TGTGCCACCAACGTCGGACAGGGGGAAGATACACCCCTCCACTTT. Amino acids: CATNVGQGEDTPLHF. This chain joins TRBV19 and TRBJ1-6; 10 bases agree with TRBD1. The CDR3 has 15 residues. With V trimmed by 10 bases and J by 11 bases, 14 bases remained unmatched. Germline-derived CDR1 and CDR2 are LNHDA and SQIVND (reference sequence).

The genes are TRBV9 and TRBJ1-6; D is unresolved. V gave up 3 bases and J gave up 0 bases, with 13 bases separating them. The length of the CDR3 is 17 residues. Germline V lookup: CDR1 SGDLS, CDR2 YYNGEE. CDR3 sequence: CASSGHTANSYNSPLHF. The DNA of the CDR3 is TGTGCCAGCAGCGGGCACACAGCAAACTCCTATAATTCACCCCTCCACTTT.

This sequence joins TRBV30 and TRBJ2-7; D is possibly TRBD2 (7 bases). The CDR3 is 16 amino acids. Trimming stripped 3 bases from V and 2 bases from J, with 20 bases between. Germline V CDR1 and CDR2: GTSNPN, SVGIG (reference sequence). The CDR3 DNA reads as TGTGCCTGGAGCCTGGGGGGGGCTAGCAGTACCTACGAGCAGTACTTC. It translates to CAWSLGGASSTYEQYF.

The chain carries TRBV10-1 and TRBJ1-2, with D perhaps TRBD1 (6 bases). V was trimmed by 5 bases and J by 7 bases, leaving 20 bases between them. The CDR3 runs 15 residues. Germline assignment: CDR1 WNHNN and CDR2 SYGVQD (reference sequence). CDR3 DNA sequence: TGCGCCAGCAGTAACAGGACAGCGGCTAGCGGTGGCTACACCTTC. It codes for CASSNRTAASGGYTF.

The chain employs TRBV5-8 and TRBJ2-5; the match to TRBD2 covers 12 bases. CDR1 is SGHTS, CDR2 YDEGEE, per germline. V dropped 0 bases and J dropped 5; count of bases not matched to a gene: 11. This CDR3 is 18 amino acids long. The chain's CDR3 is CASSLARLAGGPWETQYF. The DNA for the CDR3 is TGTGCCAGCAGCTTGGCCAGGCTAGCGGGGGGGCCGTGGGAGACCCAGTACTTC.

The V and J genes are TRBV27 and TRBJ1-1, with D unresolved. Trimming took 5 bases from V and 1 from J, leaving 11 bases between them. Germline V lookup: CDR1 MNHEY, CDR2 SMNVEV (reference sequence). The CDR3 spans 14 residues. This chain's CDR3 is CASSPPVSNTEAFF. The CDR3 DNA reads as TGTGCCAGCAGTCCCCCGGTCTCGAACACTGAAGCTTTCTTT.

The rearrangement uses TRBV18 and TRBJ1-2; D ambiguous. This CDR3 comprises 11 residues. V gave up 3 bases and J gave up 7 bases, with 6 bases separating them. The V gene's germline CDR1 is KGHSH and CDR2 LQKENI. CDR3 region: CASSPNTGYTF. The CDR3 DNA reads as TGTGCCAGCTCACCCAACACTGGCTACACCTTC. Combining the CDR3 with reference TRBV18 and TRBJ1-2 gives the whole variable domain NAGVMQNPRHLVRRRGQEARLRCSPMKGHSHVYWYRQLPEEGLKFMVYLQKENIIDESGMPKERFSAEFPKEGPSILRIQQVVRGDSAAYFCASSPNTGYTFGSGTRLTVV.

The V call is TRBV6-5, the J call TRBJ2-1, with D hard to call. Trimming removed 7 bases at V and 2 bases at J, with 12 bases between. The CDR3 loop spans 14 amino acids. Germline V gene sequence: CDR1 MNHEY, CDR2 SVGAGI. CDR3 in amino acids: CASTRQSAYNEQFF. The CDR3 bases are TGTGCCAGCACTCGACAATCGGCCTACAATGAGCAGTTCTTC.

This rearrangement joins TRBV30 to TRBJ2-2, with 13 nucleotides matching TRBD2. V shed 8 bases and J 5 bases; nucleotides not matched to a gene: 8. Germline CDR1 reads GTSNPN; CDR2 reads SVGIG (reference sequence). The CDR3 has 15 residues. CDR3 protein: CAGATSGRWTGELFF. As DNA, the CDR3 is TGTGCCGGGGCGACTAGCGGGAGGTGGACCGGGGAGCTGTTTTTT.

This clone occurred a few times. The genes are TRBV7-8 and TRBJ2-3; D is ambiguous. Trimming took 1 base from V and 5 from J, leaving 4 bases between them. Per germline, CDR1 SGHVS and CDR2 FQNEAQ. This CDR3 comprises 12 residues. CDR3 sequence (DNA): TGTGCCAGCAGCTTAGAGCTAGATACGCAGTATTTT. This codes for CASSLELDTQYF.

CDR3 in amino acids: CASSLSPSTDTQYF. CDR3 nucleotides: TGTGCCAGCAGCTTAAGCCCTAGCACAGATACGCAGTATTTT. V usage is TRBV11-1 and J usage is TRBJ2-3; D not certain. Germline V CDR1 and CDR2: SGHAT, FQDESV (reference sequence). The CDR3 contains 14 residues. With 2 bases removed from V and 0 bases from J, the gap between germline ends came to 6 bases. The full variable domain, in which reference TRBV11-1 and TRBJ2-3 provide the parts outside the CDR3, is EAEVAQSPRYKITEKSQAVAFWCDPISGHATLYWYRQILGQGPELLVQFQDESVVDDSQLPKDRFSAERLKGVDSTLKIQPAELGDSAMYLCASSLSPSTDTQYFGPGTRLTVL.

The rearrangement uses TRBV5-5 and TRBJ1-2, with 9 bases matching TRBD1. V dropped 4 bases and J dropped 2; count of bases not matched to a gene: 3. This CDR3 has 14 amino acids. Germline lookup yields CDR1 SGHKS and CDR2 YYEKEE (reference sequence). The CDR3 DNA is TGTGCCAGCAGCCAGGACAGGGGCAACTATGGCTACACCTTC. Translated, it gives CASSQDRGNYGYTF.

This sequence joins TRBV6-6 and TRBJ2-3, with 11 bases that match TRBD2. V gave up 11 bases and J gave up 10 bases; unmatched junction bases: 5. This CDR3 has 11 amino acids. Per the germline V gene, CDR1 is MNHNY and CDR2 is SVGAGI (reference sequence). CDR3 DNA: TGTGCCGCGACTAGCGGGGAACCGCAGTATTTT. Translated, it gives CAATSGEPQYF.

The genes are TRBV28 and TRBJ2-7; 10 bases map to TRBD2. Germline loops: CDR1 MDHEN, CDR2 SYDVKM. The CDR3 runs 19 residues. V lost 4 bases to trimming and J lost 0 bases; unmatched junction nucleotides: 15. The CDR3 sequence: CASSSVRTSGDLISYEQYF. For the CDR3, the DNA is TGTGCCAGCAGTTCGGTCCGGACTAGCGGAGACCTCATCTCCTACGAGCAGTACTTC.